Listed below are T cell receptor beta chains from one sample, sequenced in a study of T-cell reconstitution after alpha-beta-depleted transplantation in children. TCRdb re-derived calls from the PCR reads in MiXCR, one entry per CDR3 protein. This table holds hundreds of thousands of distinct CDR3 sequences, 8.2% found once. Source: PBMCs, mostly from graft donor cells, taken 180 days after TCRalphabeta/CD19-depleted stem cell transplant. These receptors were obtained from a male patient younger than 18 who had a stem cell transplant for acute lymphoblastic leukemia, so the T cells may come from the graft donor. Both conserved end residues are part of each CDR3. A D gene is named only where the DNA matches it firmly. Not all rows give a size; the values are once, few, many and, for expanded clones, a class.

>TRBJ1-1|14|-|TRBV19|-
CASSIGHVNTEAFF
TGTGCCAGTAGTATCGGGCATGTGAACACTGAAGCTTTCTTT
>TRBJ1-2|12|-|TRBV29-1|many
CSVEKSFYGYTF
TGCAGCGTTGAGAAGTCTTTCTATGGCTACACCTTC
>TRBJ1-2|13|-|TRBV6-5|many
CASSSETGWDYTF
TGTGCCAGCAGTTCGGAGACAGGTTGGGACTACACCTTC
>TRBJ2-5|13|-|TRBV20-1|many
CSASLTVQETQYF
TGCAGTGCTAGTTTAACAGTCCAAGAGACCCAGTACTTC
>TRBJ2-4|15|TRBD1|TRBV20-1|many
CSAHTRTGAKNIQYF
TGCAGTGCTCATACCAGGACAGGGGCCAAAAACATTCAGTACTTC
>TRBJ1-2|17|TRBD1|TRBV6-5|many
CASSYVPRDRFSYGYTF
TGTGCCAGCAGTTACGTACCCAGGGACAGATTTTCCTATGGCTACACCTTC
>TRBJ1-1|13|TRBD1|TRBV3-1|many
CANSTGVNTEAFF
TGTGCCAACTCCACAGGGGTGAACACTGAAGCTTTCTTT
>TRBJ2-1|15|TRBD2|TRBV6-4|many
CASSKGLAEHNEQFF
TGTGCCAGCAGCAAGGGACTAGCGGAACACAATGAGCAGTTCTTC
>TRBJ1-5|14|-|TRBV18|few
CASSPEHSNQPQHF
TGTGCCAGCTCACCAGAGCACAGCAATCAGCCCCAGCATTTT
>TRBJ1-2|14|-|TRBV6-5|many
CVAERGRSQEGYTF
TGTGTTGCAGAAAGGGGTCGTTCCCAGGAAGGCTACACCTTC
>TRBJ2-5|15|-|TRBV18|many
CASSPIRAIQETQYF
TGTGCCAGCTCACCAATTAGGGCAATTCAAGAGACCCAGTACTTC
>TRBJ2-2|17|TRBD2|TRBV3-1|-
CASSHTFSGPNTGELFF
TGTGCCAGCAGCCATACTTTTAGCGGGCCGAACACCGGGGAGCTGTTTTTT
>TRBJ2-5|16|-|TRBV4-3|many
CASSQERRVGGVTLYF
TGCGCCAGCAGCCAAGAGCGCAGGGTTGGCGGGGTTACGCTGTACTTC
>TRBJ1-2|13|-|TRBV7-9|many
CASSVRGGNGYTF
TGTGCCAGCAGCGTACGGGGGGGAAATGGCTACACCTTC
>TRBJ2-6|17|-|TRBV7-2|many
CASSLGGGRAGANVLTF
TGTGCCAGCAGCTTAGGAGGAGGACGAGCCGGGGCCAACGTCCTGACTTTC
>TRBJ2-1|13|-|TRBV5-1|many
CASSGTPYNEQFF
TGCGCCAGCAGCGGGACACCGTACAATGAGCAGTTCTTC
>TRBJ2-3|17|TRBD2|TRBV5-1|many
CASSLRTSGASTDTQYF
TGCGCCAGCAGCTTGCGGACTAGCGGGGCTAGCACAGATACGCAGTATTTT
>TRBJ2-1|15|-|TRBV3-1|many
CASSQDSDHYNEQFF
TGTGCCAGCAGCCAAGATAGTGACCATTACAATGAGCAGTTCTTC
>TRBJ1-2|12|-|TRBV20-1|many
CSGGLPDYGYTF
TGCAGTGGAGGACTCCCTGACTATGGCTACACCTTC
>TRBJ2-7|14|TRBD2|TRBV12-3/TRBV12-4|many
CASRESAGAYEQYF
TGTGCCAGCAGGGAAAGCGCGGGGGCCTACGAGCAGTACTTC
>TRBJ1-5|15|-|TRBV5-6|many
CASSFRGYSNQPQHF
TGTGCCAGCAGCTTCAGGGGTTATAGCAATCAGCCCCAGCATTTT
>TRBJ1-2|14|TRBD1|TRBV20-1|many
CSAMPRGADYGYTF
TGCAGTGCTATGCCCAGGGGGGCCGACTATGGCTACACCTTC
>TRBJ2-3|16|TRBD2|TRBV7-3|many
CASSLTSGAYTDTQYF
TGTGCCAGCAGCTTAACTAGCGGGGCCTACACAGATACGCAGTATTTT
>TRBJ2-2|14|-|TRBV5-1|many
CASSFSGATGELFF
TGCGCCAGCAGCTTTTCAGGGGCCACCGGGGAGCTGTTTTTT
>TRBJ2-1|18|TRBD2|TRBV4-2|-
CASSQDWTSGGGGNEQFF
TGTGCCAGCAGCCAAGATTGGACTAGCGGGGGGGGTGGGAATGAGCAGTTCTTC
>TRBJ1-3|14|-|TRBV20-1|many
CSAPRDGSGNTIYF
TGCAGTGCTCCCAGGGATGGCTCTGGAAACACCATATATTTT
>TRBJ1-1|15|-|TRBV7-2|many
CASSFWQGMNTEAFF
TGTGCCAGCAGCTTCTGGCAGGGGATGAACACTGAAGCTTTCTTT
>TRBJ2-2|15|TRBD1|TRBV5-1|many
CASSERQGNTGELFF
TGCGCCAGCAGCGAACGACAGGGAAACACCGGGGAGCTGTTTTTT
>TRBJ1-2|13|-|TRBV24-1|many
CATSEADYYGYTF
TGTGCCACCAGTGAGGCAGATTACTATGGCTACACCTTC
>TRBJ2-7|13|-|TRBV12-3/TRBV12-4|many
CASSHRASYEQYF
TGTGCCAGCAGTCACAGGGCCTCCTACGAGCAGTACTTC
>TRBJ1-2|14|-|TRBV15|many
CATSNWLGGNGYTF
TGTGCCACCAGCAACTGGCTGGGGGGGAATGGCTACACCTTC
>TRBJ2-3|16|-|TRBV20-1|many
CSAPPSRLSGLNTQYF
TGCAGTGCTCCACCGTCCCGCCTTAGCGGCCTAAATACGCAGTATTTT
>TRBJ2-2|15|-|TRBV9|many
CASSNRVFSGGELFF
TGTGCCAGCAGCAACAGGGTTTTCTCGGGCGGGGAGCTGTTTTTT
>TRBJ2-4|14|TRBD2|TRBV20-1|many
CSALAGEAKNIQYF
TGCAGTGCCTTAGCGGGAGAAGCCAAAAACATTCAGTACTTC
>TRBJ1-5|13|-|TRBV20-1|many
CSARTRGRELQHF
TGCAGTGCTAGGACCAGGGGTAGGGAGCTCCAGCATTTT
>TRBJ1-6|16|-|TRBV7-2|-
CASSLAITAYNSPLHF
TGTGCCAGCAGCTTAGCGATTACAGCCTATAATTCACCCCTCCACTTT
>TRBJ2-1|15|-|TRBV7-9|many
CASSLVVGPTNEQFF
TGTGCCAGCAGCTTAGTCGTCGGGCCCACCAATGAGCAGTTCTTC
>TRBJ2-6|17|-|TRBV2|few
CASSVGDRPSGANVLTF
TGTGCCAGCAGTGTGGGCGACAGACCCTCTGGGGCCAACGTCCTGACTTTC
>TRBJ2-7|16|TRBD1|TRBV7-9|few
CASSSTMKRQGHEQYF
TGTGCCAGCAGTTCAACGATGAAAAGACAGGGCCACGAGCAGTACTTC
>TRBJ2-3|18|TRBD2|TRBV5-6|-
CASGLGLRGLAGADTQYF
TGTGCCAGCGGCCTGGGGCTTCGGGGGCTAGCGGGAGCAGATACGCAGTATTTT
>TRBJ2-4|13|TRBD1|TRBV29-1|many
CSVATGLGISQYF
TGCAGCGTTGCGACAGGGTTAGGCATTTCTCAGTACTTC